These 21 T cell receptor beta chains were all obtained from the same sample, sequenced in a study of shared clonotypes between healthy human individuals (dated by TCRdb to the early 2020s). The method was the immunoSEQ multiplex PCR assay. In its TCRdb copy, this immuneACCESS table keeps in-frame sequences only and misses some clones. Where compared with another copy, unresolved V genes explain less than half of these, and the others have no known cause. Present in this sample are more than 400,000 clones, around 73% of which were seen just once. The ten largest account for around 11% of the sample. The sample consisted of PBMCs. Every receptor here comes from a woman aged 35 to 49 in good health. Some clones in this sample may be carry-over from other donors' samples.

This chain connects TRBV28 to TRBJ1-1; D possibly corresponds to TRBD1 (5 bases). The CDR3 covers 15 residues. Trimming left V 5 bases short and J 0 bases short, with 13 bases between. The germline V gene has CDR1 MDHEN and CDR2 SYDVKM. CDR3 region: CASSTHSQVNTEAFF. The CDR3 DNA reads TGTGCCAGCAGTACTCACTCACAGGTGAACACTGAAGCTTTCTTT.

With regard to this clone: Different DNA sequences within this sample yield the same CDR3. The chain is built from TRBV28 and TRBJ2-7, with TRBD2 matching 7 bases. The trim removed 5 bases at V and 3 bases at J, leaving 4 bases unmatched. Per the germline V gene, CDR1 is MDHEN and CDR2 is SYDVKM. The CDR3 has 13 residues. The CDR3, as DNA: TGTGCCAGCAGTCCCGGACTAGGCTACGAGCAGTACTTC. It translates to CASSPGLGYEQYF.

The V and J genes are TRBV6-1 and TRBJ1-1, with a tentative D call TRBD1 (6 bases). The V gene's germline CDR1 is MNHNS and CDR2 SASEGT. The germline V and J ends were trimmed by 5 bases and 1 base, with 11 bases remaining between them. The CDR3 extends over 14 amino acids. This CDR3 is CASSLTGENTEAFF. In DNA, the CDR3 is TGTGCCAGCAGTCTGACAGGAGAGAACACTGAAGCTTTCTTT.

DNA for the CDR3: TGTGCCAGCAGCCGCTGGGGGGACTCCTACGAGCAGTACTTC. Translated, it gives CASSRWGDSYEQYF. The chain joins TRBV9 to TRBJ2-7, with a tentative D call TRBD2 (6 bases). V shed 4 bases and J shed 0 bases, with 11 bases lying between them. The germline V gene has CDR1 SGDLS and CDR2 YYNGEE. The CDR3 consists of 14 residues. The full variable domain, its missing parts supplied by reference TRBV9 and TRBJ2-7, is DSGVTQTPKHLITATGQRVTLRCSPRSGDLSVYWYQQSLDQGLQFLIQYYNGEERAKGNILERFSAQQFPDLHSELNLSSLELGDSALYFCASSRWGDSYEQYFGPGTRLTVT.

This sequence joins TRBV7-2 and TRBJ1-4; D might be TRBD1 (6 bases). V was shortened by 8 bases and J by 7 bases, with 11 bases between the two germline ends. The CDR3 contains 12 residues. Germline V gene lookup returns CDR1 SGHTA and CDR2 FQGNSA. The chain's CDR3 is CASGTPPEKLFF. The CDR3 coding sequence is TGTGCCAGCGGGACACCGCCTGAAAAACTGTTTTTT.

The genes are TRBV11-1 and TRBJ2-5; D remains unclear. The CDR3 covers 13 residues. Trimming removed 1 base at V and 14 bases at J, with 17 bases between. CDR1 is SGHAT, CDR2 FQDESV, per germline (reference sequence). The CDR3 loop is CASSLDPSYEQYF. DNA of the CDR3: TGTGCCAGCAGCTTAGACCCTTCCTACGAGCAATACTTC.

V usage is TRBV7-2 and J usage is TRBJ2-7; D is tentatively TRBD1 or TRBD2 (6 bases each). Germline values: CDR1 SGHTA, CDR2 FQGNSA. This CDR3 has 17 residues. Between the trimmed V and J ends, which lost 3 bases and 2 bases, there was a span of 20 bases. The CDR3 spells CASSLGGSGEVPYEQYF. The DNA of the CDR3 is TGTGCCAGCAGCTTGGGGGGCTCAGGGGAAGTCCCCTACGAGCAGTACTTC.

The gene calls are TRBV28 and TRBJ1-2; TRBD1 matches at 9 bases. V shed 6 bases, J shed 6 bases, and the junction held 8 bases outside the gene matches. CDR3 size: 14 residues. Germline V gene sequence: CDR1 MDHEN, CDR2 SYDVKM. CDR3 residues: CASSPRQGGDGYTF. Written as DNA, the CDR3 is TGTGCCAGCAGCCCCCGACAGGGGGGGGATGGCTACACCTTC.

The rearrangement links TRBV25-1 to TRBJ1-3; no definite D call. The CDR3 has 15 residues. V dropped 7 bases and J dropped 4 bases, with 17 bases sitting between them. The germline CDR1 and CDR2 sequences are MGHDK and SYGVNS. The CDR3 loop is CASNDFRDGGNTIYF. The CDR3, as DNA: TGTGCCAGCAACGATTTCCGAGATGGGGGAAACACCATATATTTT.

This chain uses TRBV11-2 with TRBJ1-3; the D is unclear. The V end was cut by 1 base, the J end by 0 bases, with 10 bases between. Per the germline V gene, CDR1 is SGHAT and CDR2 is FQNNGV. The CDR3 is 16 residues long. CDR3 region: CASSLAPGFSGNTIYF. DNA of the CDR3: TGTGCCAGCAGCTTAGCTCCAGGTTTCTCTGGAAACACCATATATTTT.

V and J are TRBV28 and TRBJ2-5, with TRBD2 as a possible D gene (5 bases). Trimming shortened V by 5 bases and J by 7 bases, and 17 bases separated the two germline ends. Germline-derived CDR1 and CDR2 are MDHEN and SYDVKM. This CDR3 is 14 amino acids long. CDR3 protein: CASSPPGLAGTQYF. The CDR3 DNA follows: TGTGCCAGCAGTCCCCCTGGGCTAGCAGGGACCCAGTACTTC.

This rearrangement joins TRBV11-3 to TRBJ2-1, with D possibly matching TRBD1 (5 bases). Per germline, CDR1 SGHNT and CDR2 YENEEA. V dropped 5 bases and J dropped 0 bases, with 11 bases sitting between them. The CDR3 is 15 amino acids. CDR3 residues: CASSKGESSYNEQFF. The CDR3 nucleotides are TGTGCCAGCAGCAAAGGGGAAAGCTCCTACAATGAGCAGTTCTTC.

As for this clone: A much larger clone differs by one base, so this may be a read error. This sample includes further DNA sequences coding for the same CDR3. The CDR3 here is CSVEFSGRFEQYF. CDR3 nucleotides: TGCAGCGTTGAATTTAGCGGGAGATTCGAGCAGTACTTT. The chain carries TRBV29-1 and TRBJ2-7; 9 bases map to TRBD2. CDR3 size: 13 residues. Germline CDR1 is SQVTM and CDR2 is ANQGSEA.

The chain recombines TRBV28 with TRBJ1-6; no clear D gene. Germline CDR1 MDHEN, CDR2 SYDVKM. This CDR3 contains 11 residues. The V end lost 6 bases, the J end lost 6 bases, and 3 bases lay between the germline ends. The DNA of the CDR3 is TGTGCCAGCAGCCGTAATTCACCCCTCCACTTT. Its protein is CASSRNSPLHF.

The chain combines TRBV19 with TRBJ2-7; D might be TRBD1 (6 bases). The CDR3 spans 13 residues. CDR1 and CDR2 from the germline V gene are LNHDA and SQIVND (reference sequence). V was cut by 8 bases and J by 0 bases, with 11 bases left in between. The DNA for the CDR3 is TGTGCCAGTTCCCGGGACATCTCCTACGAGCAGTACTTC. It yields the protein CASSRDISYEQYF.

For this clone: Other DNA sequences from this sample encode an identical CDR3 as well. The chain is built from TRBV7-2 and TRBJ1-3; D is undetermined. CDR1 is SGHTA and CDR2 is FQGNSA in the germline V gene. The ends were cut back, 3 bases at V and 0 bases at J, with 9 bases in the middle. This CDR3 has 15 residues. The CDR3 reads CASSFSPNSGNTIYF. The CDR3 nucleotides read TGTGCCAGCAGCTTTTCCCCTAACTCTGGAAACACCATATATTTT. The variable domain in full, with the rest retrieved from reference TRBV7-2 and TRBJ1-3, is GAGVSQSPSNKVTEKGKDVELRCDPISGHTALYWYRQSLGQGLEFLIYFQGNSAPDKSGLPSDRFSAERTGGSVSTLTIQRTQQEDSAVYLCASSFSPNSGNTIYFGEGSWLTVV.

CDR3 loop: CASSDSTGENTEAFF. DNA of the CDR3: TGTGCCAGCTCAGACAGTACAGGAGAGAACACTGAAGCTTTCTTT. This chain joins TRBV18 and TRBJ1-1; D perhaps matches TRBD1 (5 bases). The CDR3 covers 15 residues. Germline-derived CDR1 and CDR2 are KGHSH and LQKENI. V gave up 5 bases and J gave up 1 base, with 14 bases separating them.

J is TRBJ1-2 and V is TRBV10-3, with TRBD1 matching over 10 bases. CDR1 and CDR2 from the germline V gene are ENHRY and SYGVKD. V lost 5 bases and J lost 6; bases outside the gene matches: 3. The CDR3 sequence is 13 residues long. CDR3 nucleotide sequence: TGTGCCATCAGTCTCGGGACAGGGGATGGCTACACCTTC. This encodes CAISLGTGDGYTF.

The chain carries TRBV5-6 and TRBJ1-5; 8 bases are a match to TRBD1. Losses at the gene ends were 4 bases for V and 4 bases for J; bases not matched to a gene: 10. CDR3 length equals 16 residues. Per the germline V gene, CDR1 is SGHDT and CDR2 is YYEEEE. For the CDR3, the DNA is TGTGCCAGCAGCCTGGGGTTGGGACAGGAGAATCAGCCCCAGCATTTT. It yields the protein CASSLGLGQENQPQHF.

This chain joins TRBV6-1 and TRBJ2-6; weak D call: TRBD1 (5 bases). Germline lookup yields CDR1 MNHNS and CDR2 SASEGT. V was clipped by 11 bases and J by 2 bases, with 16 bases between them. The CDR3 is 15 residues long. CDR3 loop: CAGSPGSAGANVLTF. CDR3 nucleotides: TGTGCCGGGTCCCCAGGGTCCGCTGGGGCCAACGTCCTGACTTTC.

The CDR3 bases are TGTGCCAGCAGTACACGGAGAGCGGGAATGAGCTCCTACGAGCAGTACTTC. Translated, it gives CASSTRRAGMSSYEQYF. The chain joins TRBV27 to TRBJ2-7, with 7 bases identical to TRBD2. V dropped 5 bases and J dropped 0; count of bases not matched to a gene: 13. The CDR3 has 17 residues. Per the germline V gene, CDR1 is MNHEY and CDR2 is SMNVEV (reference sequence).